This T cell receptor (beta chain) derives from a study of chemoradiotherapy in HPV16-positive cancers. CDR3 length: 15 amino acids. V shed 1 base and J shed 0 bases, with 8 bases lying between them. Germline V gives CDR1 SGHVS, CDR2 FQNEAQ. Produced via immunoSEQ multiplex PCR; TCRdb's table is partial and in-frame only. The data hold roughly 3,900 clones, with almost 80% observed a single time. The sample consisted of tumor tissue, taken from a patient who underwent chemoradiotherapy. The origin of this receptor is a human donor with HPV-associated anogenital cancer. The chain employs TRBV7-8 and TRBJ2-3; the D is unclear. The CDR3 bases are TGTGCCAGCAGCTTAGTTAGTGGGAGCACAGATACGCAGTATTTT. This translates into CASSLVSGSTDTQYF. Full variable domain (outside the CDR3, taken from reference TRBV7-8 and TRBJ2-3): GAGVSQSPRYKVAKRGQDVALRCDPISGHVSLFWYQQALGQGPEFLTYFQNEAQLDKSGLPSDRFFAERPEGSVSTLKIQRTQQEDSAVYLCASSLVSGSTDTQYFGPGTRLTVL.